This TCR beta chain was documented in a study of T cells in Graves' hyperthyroidism and ophthalmopathy. This clonotype was seen ten or more times. Trimming cost V 5 bases and J 0 bases; bases outside gene matches: 6. The CDR3 extends over 15 amino acids. Per germline, CDR1 SGHKS and CDR2 YYEKEE (reference sequence). RNA transcripts provided the source from which TCR beta CDR3 regions were amplified. HTBI primers were used for first-round RT-PCR of the TCR CDR3. TCRdb reprocessed the multiplex PCR reads with MiXCR, giving one entry per CDR3 protein. The sample lists roughly 280,000 distinct CDR3 sequences, over 15% seen once, with around 55% in the top ten.

The receptor was derived from a woman aged 55-70 years with Graves' ophthalmopathy. Sequencing was performed on blood. The rearrangement joins TRBV5-5 to TRBJ2-3, with 7 nucleotides matching TRBD2. In DNA, the CDR3 is TGTGCCAGCAGGTCCCGGACTAGGAGCACAGATACGCAGTATTTT. It encodes CASRSRTRSTDTQYF.